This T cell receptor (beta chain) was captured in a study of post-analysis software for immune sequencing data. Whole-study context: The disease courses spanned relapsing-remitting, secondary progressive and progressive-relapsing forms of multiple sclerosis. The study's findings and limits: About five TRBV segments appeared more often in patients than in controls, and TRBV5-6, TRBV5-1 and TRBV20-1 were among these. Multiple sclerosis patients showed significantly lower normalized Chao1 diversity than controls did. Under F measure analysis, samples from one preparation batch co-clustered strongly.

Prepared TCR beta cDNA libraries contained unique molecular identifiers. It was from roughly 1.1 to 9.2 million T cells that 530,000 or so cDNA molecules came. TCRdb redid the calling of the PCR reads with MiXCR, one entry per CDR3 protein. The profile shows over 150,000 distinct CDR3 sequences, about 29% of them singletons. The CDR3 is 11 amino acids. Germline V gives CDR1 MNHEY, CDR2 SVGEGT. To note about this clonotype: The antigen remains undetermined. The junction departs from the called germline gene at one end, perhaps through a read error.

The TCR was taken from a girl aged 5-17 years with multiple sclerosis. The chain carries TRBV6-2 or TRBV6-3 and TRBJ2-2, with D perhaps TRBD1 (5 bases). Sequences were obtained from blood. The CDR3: CAAGLTGELFF. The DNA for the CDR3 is TGCGCCGCAGGGCTGACCGGGGAGCTGTTTTTT.